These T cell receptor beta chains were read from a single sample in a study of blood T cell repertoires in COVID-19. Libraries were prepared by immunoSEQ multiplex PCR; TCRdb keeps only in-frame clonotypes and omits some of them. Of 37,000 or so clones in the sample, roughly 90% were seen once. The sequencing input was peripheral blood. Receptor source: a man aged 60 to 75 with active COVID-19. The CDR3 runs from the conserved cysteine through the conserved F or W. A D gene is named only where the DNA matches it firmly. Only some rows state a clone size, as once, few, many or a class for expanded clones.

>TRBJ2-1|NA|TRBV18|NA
CASSPGHGFYYNEQFF
TGTGCCAGCTCACCGGGGCATGGATTCTACTACAATGAGCAGTTCTTC
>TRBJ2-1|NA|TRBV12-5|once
CASGLGQDGNEQFF
TGTGCTAGTGGTTTGGGGCAGGATGGCAATGAGCAGTTCTTC
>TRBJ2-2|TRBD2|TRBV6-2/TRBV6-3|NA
CASSRLAGVGTGELFF
TGTGCCAGCAGCCGTCTAGCGGGAGTTGGGACCGGGGAGCTGTTTTTT
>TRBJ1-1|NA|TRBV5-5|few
CASSLSGSLTEAFF
TGTGCCAGCAGCTTGAGCGGCAGCCTCACTGAAGCTTTCTTT
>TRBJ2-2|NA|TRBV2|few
CASVLTSSTGELFF
TGTGCCAGCGTGTTAACTTCCTCCACCGGGGAGCTGTTTTTT
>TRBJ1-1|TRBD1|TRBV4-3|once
CASSLRTGDTEAFF
TGCGCCAGCAGCCTTCGGACAGGGGACACTGAAGCTTTCTTT
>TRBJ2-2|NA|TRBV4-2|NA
CASSARLAELTGELFF
TGTGCCAGCAGCGCCCGGTTGGCGGAGCTCACCGGGGAGCTGTTTTTT
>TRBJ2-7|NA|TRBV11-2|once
CASSRGGGATYEQYF
TGTGCCAGCAGCCGAGGTGGCGGAGCGACCTACGAGCAGTACTTC
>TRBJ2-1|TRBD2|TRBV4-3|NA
CASSQDPSGSAYNEQFF
TGCGCCAGCAGCCAAGATCCTAGCGGGTCCGCCTACAATGAGCAGTTCTTC
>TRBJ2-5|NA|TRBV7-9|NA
CASSLDIDLGGTQYF
TGTGCCAGCAGCTTAGACATCGATCTAGGGGGGACCCAGTACTTC
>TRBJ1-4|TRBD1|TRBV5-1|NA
CASSPGQGEKLFF
TGCGCCAGCAGCCCTGGACAGGGAGAAAAACTGTTTTTT
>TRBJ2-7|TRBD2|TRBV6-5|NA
CASFRASGTYEQYF
TGTGCCAGCTTTCGGGCCAGCGGGACTTACGAGCAGTACTTC
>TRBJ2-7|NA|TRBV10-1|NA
CASSESGTSRFLYEQYF
TGCGCCAGCAGTGAGTCGGGAACTAGCCGATTCCTATACGAGCAGTACTTC
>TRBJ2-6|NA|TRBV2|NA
CASSIPSGANVLTF
TGTGCCAGCAGTATCCCGTCCGGGGCCAACGTCCTGACTTTC
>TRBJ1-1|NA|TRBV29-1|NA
CSVQRTVNTEAFF
TGCAGCGTTCAGCGGACAGTCAACACTGAAGCTTTCTTT
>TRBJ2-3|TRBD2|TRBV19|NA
CASSHTSGSTDTQYF
TGTGCCAGTAGCCATACTAGCGGGAGCACAGATACGCAGTATTTT
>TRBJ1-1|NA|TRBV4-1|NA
CASSHRLEAFF
TGCGCCAGCAGCCATCGCCTAGAAGCTTTCTTT
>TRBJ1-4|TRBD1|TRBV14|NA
CASSQAPGQGAPGEKLFF
TGTGCCAGCAGCCAAGCGCCGGGACAGGGGGCGCCGGGTGAAAAACTGTTTTTT
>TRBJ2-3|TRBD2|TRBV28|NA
CASSRSGRWRDTQYF
TGTGCCAGCAGTCGGAGCGGGAGGTGGAGGGATACGCAGTATTTT
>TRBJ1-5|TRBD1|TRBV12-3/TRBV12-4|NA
CASSLTGDQPQHF
TGTGCCAGCAGCTTGACAGGGGACCAGCCCCAGCATTTT
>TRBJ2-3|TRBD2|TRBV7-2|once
CASRAGLATDTQYF
TGTGCCAGCAGAGCGGGGCTAGCGACAGATACGCAGTATTTT
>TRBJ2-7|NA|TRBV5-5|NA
CASSFLGLPTYEQYF
TGTGCCAGCAGCTTTCTAGGACTACCTACCTACGAGCAGTACTTC
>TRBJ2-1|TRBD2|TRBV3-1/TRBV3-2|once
CASSQEIKGTSGGGLKGEQFF
TGTGCCAGCAGCCAAGAGATAAAAGGGACTAGCGGGGGAGGCCTCAAAGGGGAGCAGTTCTTC
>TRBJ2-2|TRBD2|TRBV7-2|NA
CASSPPGTTNTGELFF
TGTGCCAGCAGCCCTCCCGGGACTACGAACACCGGGGAGCTGTTTTTT
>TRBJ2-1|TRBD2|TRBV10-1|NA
CASSSGGINEQFF
TGCGCCAGTTCTAGCGGGGGAATCAATGAGCAGTTCTTC
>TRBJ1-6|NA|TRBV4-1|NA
CASSQVSEASLYSPLHF
TGCGCCAGCAGCCAAGTTTCAGAGGCGAGCCTCTATTCACCCCTCCACTTT
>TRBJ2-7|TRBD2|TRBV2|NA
CASSTAGVGREQYF
TGTGCCAGCAGTACCGCGGGAGTCGGCCGCGAGCAGTACTTC
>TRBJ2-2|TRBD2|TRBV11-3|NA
CASSPHSGRAGNTGELFF
TGTGCCAGCAGCCCCCATAGCGGGAGGGCCGGGAACACCGGGGAGCTGTTTTTT
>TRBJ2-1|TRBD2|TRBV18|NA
CASSPPAGGRGNEQFF
TGTGCCAGCTCACCACCGGCGGGAGGACGGGGGAATGAGCAGTTCTTC
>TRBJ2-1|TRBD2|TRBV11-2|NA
CASSPRPAGVVNEQFF
TGTGCCAGCAGCCCGAGACCCGCGGGAGTGGTGAATGAGCAGTTCTTC
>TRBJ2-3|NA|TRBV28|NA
CASSLVVLASSTDTQYF
TGTGCCAGCAGTTTAGTTGTGCTAGCGTCTAGCACAGATACGCAGTATTTT
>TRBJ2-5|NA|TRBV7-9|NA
CASSLGAGTQYF
TGTGCCAGCAGCTTGGGGGCAGGGACCCAGTACTTC
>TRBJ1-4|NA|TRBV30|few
CAWSSTEKLFF
TGTGCCTGGAGTTCCACAGAAAAACTGTTTTTT
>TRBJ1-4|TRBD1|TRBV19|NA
CASTPLRQGPNEKLFF
TGTGCCAGTACCCCTCTCCGACAGGGGCCTAATGAAAAACTGTTTTTT
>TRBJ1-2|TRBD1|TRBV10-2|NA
CASSTGENYGYTF
TGCGCCAGTAGCACAGGGGAGAACTATGGCTACACCTTC
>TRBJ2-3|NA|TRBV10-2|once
CASKQGSTDTQYF
TGCGCCTCGAAACAGGGCAGCACAGATACGCAGTATTTT
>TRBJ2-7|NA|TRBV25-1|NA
CASSWSRDKYYEQYF
TGTGCCAGCAGCTGGAGCCGGGACAAGTACTACGAGCAGTACTTC
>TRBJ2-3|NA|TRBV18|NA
CASSPPSTDTQYF
TGTGCCAGCTCACCTCCGAGCACAGATACGCAGTATTTT
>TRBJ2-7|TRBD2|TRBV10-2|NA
CASSERVIGLAEYEQYF
TGCGCCAGCAGTGAGAGGGTCATCGGACTAGCGGAATACGAGCAGTACTTC
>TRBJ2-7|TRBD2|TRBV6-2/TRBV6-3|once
CASSSPTGTSGRGPEQYF
TGTGCCAGCAGTTCGCCCACCGGGACTAGCGGGAGGGGTCCCGAGCAGTACTTC
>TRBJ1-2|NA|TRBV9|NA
CASSPPPGLGSYGYTF
TGTGCCAGCAGCCCCCCCCCGGGACTCGGGTCCTATGGCTACACCTTC
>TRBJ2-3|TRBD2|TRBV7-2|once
CASSLDFASGVTDTQYF
TGTGCCAGCAGCTTAGACTTTGCTAGCGGAGTGACAGATACGCAGTATTTT
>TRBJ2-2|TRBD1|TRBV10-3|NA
CAISESNRGFTGELFF
TGTGCCATCAGTGAGTCCAACAGGGGTTTCACCGGGGAGCTGTTTTTT
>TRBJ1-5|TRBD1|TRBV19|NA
CASRDRGSHQPQHF
TGTGCCAGCCGTGACAGGGGGTCCCATCAGCCCCAGCATTTT
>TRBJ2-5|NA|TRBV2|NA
CASSKYGTTGAQETQYF
TGTGCCAGCAGTAAATATGGGACGACAGGCGCGCAAGAGACCCAGTACTTC
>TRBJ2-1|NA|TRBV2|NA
CASSATNLRTSPNEQFF
TGTGCCAGCAGTGCGACAAACTTAAGGACAAGCCCCAATGAGCAGTTCTTC
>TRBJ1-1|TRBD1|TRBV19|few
CASSQQGTEAFF
TGTGCCAGTAGCCAACAGGGGACTGAAGCTTTCTTT
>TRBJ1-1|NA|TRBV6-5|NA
CASIGAQGWGTEAFF
TGTGCCAGCATAGGTGCTCAGGGGTGGGGGACTGAAGCTTTCTTT
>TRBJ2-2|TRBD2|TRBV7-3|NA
CASSPGLGGTGELFF
TGTGCCAGCAGCCCGGGACTAGGGGGGACCGGGGAGCTGTTTTTT
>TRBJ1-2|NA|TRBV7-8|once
CASSRDRRDYGYTF
TGTGCCAGCAGCCGAGACAGGAGGGACTATGGCTACACCTTC
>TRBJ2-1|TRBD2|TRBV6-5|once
CASSYWTSGPNNEQFF
TGTGCCAGCAGTTATTGGACTAGCGGCCCCAACAATGAGCAGTTCTTC
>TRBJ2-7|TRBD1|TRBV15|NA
CATSIRQGPMHEQYF
TGTGCCACCAGCATTCGACAGGGCCCCATGCACGAGCAGTACTTC
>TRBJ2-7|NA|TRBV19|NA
CASSISTSYEQYF
TGTGCCAGTAGTATTAGCACCTCCTACGAGCAGTACTTC
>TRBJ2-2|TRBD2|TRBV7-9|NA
CASGRGKGELFF
TGTGCCAGCGGGAGGGGAAAAGGGGAGCTGTTTTTT
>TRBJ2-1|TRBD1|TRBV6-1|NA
CASSVPGQEYYNEQFF
TGTGCCAGCAGTGTCCCGGGACAGGAGTACTACAATGAGCAGTTCTTC
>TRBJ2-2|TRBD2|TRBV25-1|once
CASSERTGGPGELFF
TGTGCCAGCAGTGAACGTACGGGGGGTCCCGGGGAGCTGTTTTTT
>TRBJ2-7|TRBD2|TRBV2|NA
CAATGAPRASGINSYEQYF
TGTGCCGCAACCGGGGCCCCGCGGGCTAGCGGGATTAACTCCTACGAGCAGTACTTC
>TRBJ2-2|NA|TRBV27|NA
CASSLLGPEGNTGELFF
TGTGCCAGCAGTTTACTGGGCCCCGAGGGGAACACCGGGGAGCTGTTTTTT